This TCR beta chain was sequenced for a study of metastatic and nonmetastatic thyroid tumors. For the study at large: From malignant and benign thyroid patients, repertoires in blood and in tumor or nodule tissue were compared. Study results and limitations: Relative to benign nodules, malignant thyroid tumors were reportedly characterized by significantly elevated TCR beta diversity in blood and tumor.

Each patient went into thyroid surgery without having received any treatment. The CDR3 totals 15 residues. Between the trimmed V and J ends, which lost 1 base and 4 bases, there was a span of 13 bases. Germline-derived CDR1 and CDR2 are LGHNA and YSLEER. With regard to this clone: The antigen is unknown.

Authors' analysis steps: The study took CDR3 differences across clinicopathological groups and made a distant-metastasis classifier for papillary thyroid cancer from them. TCRdb re-called the PCR reads through MiXCR. TCRdb's processing, not the authors', yielded these V and J calls. This table holds about 16,000 clones, under 30% found once. The chain recombines TRBV4-3 with TRBJ1-2; tentatively, D is TRBD1 (5 bases). This TCR was recovered from a female donor with papillary thyroid cancer or a benign thyroid nodule (not recorded which). Some clones in this sample may be carry-over from other donors' samples. The sequenced material came from adjacent normal tissue. The CDR3 region is CASSQGLGQGYGYTF. The CDR3 DNA reads TGCGCCAGCAGCCAAGGTCTTGGGCAGGGCTATGGCTACACCTTC.